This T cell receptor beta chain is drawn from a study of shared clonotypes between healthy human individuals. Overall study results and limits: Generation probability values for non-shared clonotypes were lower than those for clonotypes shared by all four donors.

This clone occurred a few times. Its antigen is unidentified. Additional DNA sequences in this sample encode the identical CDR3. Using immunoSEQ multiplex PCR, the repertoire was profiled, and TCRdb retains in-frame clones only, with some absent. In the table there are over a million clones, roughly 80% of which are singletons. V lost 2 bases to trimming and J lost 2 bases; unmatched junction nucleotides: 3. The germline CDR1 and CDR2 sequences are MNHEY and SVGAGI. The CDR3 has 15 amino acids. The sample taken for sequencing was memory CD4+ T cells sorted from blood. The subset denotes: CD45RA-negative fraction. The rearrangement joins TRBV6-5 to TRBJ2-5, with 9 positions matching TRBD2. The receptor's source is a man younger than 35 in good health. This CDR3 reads CASSYGLAGQETQYF. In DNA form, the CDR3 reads TGTGCCAGCAGTTACGGGCTAGCGGGGCAAGAGACCCAGTACTTC.